This record looks at one T cell receptor beta chain sequence and its context. Extraction and reverse transcription of RNA yielded cDNA as the sequencing template. Sequencing was performed with immunoSEQ multiplex PCR; in TCRdb, only in-frame clones are kept and a portion is missing. The sample lists about 210,000 clones; around 57% were seen once. This sample was included in a study of CD8+ T cells in alopecia areata. Study in general: Affected scalp percentage set treated patients' severity scores.

The CDR3 consists of 15 residues. Germline CDR1 GTSNPN, CDR2 SVGIG (reference sequence). J gave up 1 base and V 6 bases, and 6 bases lay outside the gene matches. Documented treatment: oral pan-JAK inhibitor, 5-10 mg twice daily. Sample: CD4+ T cells sorted from blood, taken at week 4, from a patient treated with tofacitinib. The receptor's source is a human donor with alopecia areata. The chain joins TRBV30 to TRBJ1-4; the match to TRBD1 covers 9 bases. The CDR3 loop is CACGDRAGTNEKLFF. In DNA, the CDR3 is TGTGCCTGCGGGGACAGGGCGGGAACTAATGAAAAACTGTTTTTT. The full variable domain, with the rest looked up from reference TRBV30 and TRBJ1-4, is SQTIHQWPATLVQPVGSPLSLECTVEGTSNPNLYWYRQAAGRGLQLLFYSVGIGQISSEVPQNLSASRPQDRQFILSSKKLLLSDSGFYLCACGDRAGTNEKLFFGSGTQLSVL.